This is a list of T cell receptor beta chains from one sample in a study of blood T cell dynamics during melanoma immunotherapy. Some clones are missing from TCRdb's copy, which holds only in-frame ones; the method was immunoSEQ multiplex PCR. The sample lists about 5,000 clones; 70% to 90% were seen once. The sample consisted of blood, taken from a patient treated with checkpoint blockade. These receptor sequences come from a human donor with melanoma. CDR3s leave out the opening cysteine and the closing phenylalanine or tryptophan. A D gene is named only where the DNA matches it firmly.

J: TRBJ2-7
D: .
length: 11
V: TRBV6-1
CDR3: ASSTGTGYEQY

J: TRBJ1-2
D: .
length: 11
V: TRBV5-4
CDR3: ASSPDHRDGYT

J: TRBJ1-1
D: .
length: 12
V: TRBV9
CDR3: ASSVGPGNTEAF

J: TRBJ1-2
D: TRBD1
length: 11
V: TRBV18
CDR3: ASSPDRGTGYT

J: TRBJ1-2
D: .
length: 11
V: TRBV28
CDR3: ASSGSKTPGYT

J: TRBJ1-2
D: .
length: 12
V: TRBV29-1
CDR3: SVEVPGMGYGYT

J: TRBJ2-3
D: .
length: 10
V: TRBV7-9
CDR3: ASSYVPDTQY

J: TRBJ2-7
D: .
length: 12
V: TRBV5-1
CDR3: ASSPLTESYEQY

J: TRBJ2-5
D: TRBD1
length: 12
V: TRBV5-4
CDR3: ASSTSGTEETQY

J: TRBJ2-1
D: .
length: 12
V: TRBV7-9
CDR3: ASSLMRGGDEQF

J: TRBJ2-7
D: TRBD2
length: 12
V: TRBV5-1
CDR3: ASRGTSGNSEQY

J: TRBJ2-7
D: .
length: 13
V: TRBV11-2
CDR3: ASSLTPAPDYEQY

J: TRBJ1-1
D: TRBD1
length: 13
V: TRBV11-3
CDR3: ASSRSGTANTEAF

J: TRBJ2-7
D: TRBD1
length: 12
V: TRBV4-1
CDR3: ASSQGRTGGEQY

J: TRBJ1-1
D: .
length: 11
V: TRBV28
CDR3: ASSLSRDTEAF